One and the same sample provided the 26 T cell receptor beta chains below, sequenced in a study of blood T cell repertoires in COVID-19. TCRdb's table, derived via immunoSEQ multiplex PCR, lists solely in-frame clones and lacks some. The sample lists 250,000 to 300,000 clones, 84% seen once, with under 5% in the top ten. Specimen: peripheral blood. The receptors come from a man in his fifties or sixties with acute or convalescent COVID-19.

The V and J genes are TRBV4-3 and TRBJ2-1, with a weak D call TRBD2 (5 bases). The CDR3 loop spans 12 amino acids. V lost 6 bases to trimming and J lost 9 bases, with 12 bases between them. The V gene's germline CDR1 is LGHNA and CDR2 YSLEER. The CDR3 loop is CASSLEGVEQFF. The CDR3 coding sequence is TGCGCCAGCAGTTTAGAGGGCGTTGAGCAGTTCTTC.

The count of this clone is one. The chain recombines TRBV6-2 or TRBV6-3 with TRBJ2-5, with TRBD2 matching 10 bases. CDR1 and CDR2 (germline): MNHEY, SVGEGT. Trimming cost V 0 bases and J 5 bases; bases outside gene matches: 9. The CDR3 sequence is 17 residues long. CDR3 bases: TGTGCCAGCAGTTACTCGACCAGCGGGAGGGCCGAGGAGACCCAGTACTTC. It encodes CASSYSTSGRAEETQYF.

The V gene is TRBV7-9, the J gene TRBJ1-6, with a tentative D call TRBD1 (5 bases). The CDR3 has 18 residues. Germline-derived CDR1 and CDR2 are SEHNR and FQNEAQ (reference sequence). The V end lost 0 bases, the J end lost 0 bases, and 12 bases lay between the germline ends. The CDR3 nucleotides are TGTGCCAGCAGCTTAGCTGGACAACCGAGCTCCTATAATTCACCCCTCCACTTT. Translation: CASSLAGQPSSYNSPLHF.

The chain combines TRBV30 with TRBJ1-4; D unresolved. This CDR3 is 12 amino acids long. Trimming took 0 bases from V and 7 from J, leaving 6 bases between them. Germline-derived CDR1 and CDR2 are GTSNPN and SVGIG (reference sequence). CDR3 sequence: CAWSVLGEKLFF. In DNA form, the CDR3 reads TGTGCCTGGAGTGTACTAGGTGAAAAACTGTTTTTT.

This rearrangement joins TRBV20-1 to TRBJ1-2, with D unresolved. V was shortened by 6 bases and J by 3 bases, with 8 bases between the two germline ends. CDR3 size: 11 residues. Germline V gene lookup returns CDR1 DFQATT and CDR2 SNEGSKA (reference sequence). The CDR3: CSARLDYGYTF. CDR3 DNA sequence: TGCAGTGCACGACTAGACTATGGCTACACCTTC.

This clone was detected a few times. V and J are TRBV3-1 (or the pseudogene TRBV3-2) and TRBJ1-4; 9 nucleotides agree with TRBD1. There are 14 residues in the CDR3. The ends lost 7 bases at V and 5 bases at J; junction bases unmatched: 5. Germline CDR1 is LGHDT and CDR2 is YNNKEL (reference sequence). The CDR3 DNA reads as TGTGCCAGCACCCACAGGGGGCCCAATGAAAAACTGTTTTTT. Amino acids: CASTHRGPNEKLFF.

The chain uses TRBV5-4 and TRBJ1-1; TRBD1 agrees at 9 bases. This CDR3 region has 14 residues. The germline CDR1 and CDR2 sequences are SGHNT and YYREEE (reference sequence). V shed 7 bases, J shed 4 bases, and the junction held 8 bases outside the gene matches. The CDR3 sequence is CASPAPTGGTEAFF. In DNA form, the CDR3 reads TGTGCCAGCCCAGCTCCGACAGGGGGCACTGAAGCTTTCTTT.

This sequence joins TRBV11-1 and TRBJ1-1; 8 positions agree with TRBD1. With V trimmed by 5 bases and J by 1 base, 6 bases remained unmatched. The germline CDR1 and CDR2 sequences are SGHAT and FQDESV (reference sequence). The CDR3 runs 15 residues. The CDR3 protein is CASSVDRGWNTEAFF. The CDR3 coding sequence is TGTGCCAGCAGCGTAGACAGGGGTTGGAACACTGAAGCTTTCTTT.

V gene TRBV18 combines with J gene TRBJ1-6, with 8 bases fitting TRBD1. The CDR3 has 15 residues. V gave up 6 bases and J gave up 12 bases; unmatched junction bases: 13. Germline CDR1 KGHSH, CDR2 LQKENI. CDR3 bases: TGTGCCAGCTCGCAGACAGGGGATGGCCCAGGACCCCTCCACTTT. The encoded protein is CASSQTGDGPGPLHF.

V gene TRBV5-4 combines with J gene TRBJ2-7, with 9 bases identical to TRBD2. This CDR3 has 13 amino acids. J gave up 2 bases and V 7 bases, and 4 bases lay outside the gene matches. Germline V CDR1 and CDR2: SGHNT, YYREEE (reference sequence). CDR3 loop: CASQTSGAYEQYF. The CDR3 nucleotides read TGTGCCAGCCAGACTAGCGGAGCCTACGAGCAGTACTTC.

The genes are TRBV7-8 and TRBJ1-1, with D perhaps TRBD1 (5 bases). The CDR3 sequence is 15 residues long. The ends were cut back, 5 bases at V and 4 bases at J, with 17 bases in the middle. Germline-derived CDR1 and CDR2 are SGHVS and FQNEAQ. CDR3 sequence reads: CASSPTDRMGTEAFF. CDR3 nucleotide sequence: TGTGCCAGCAGCCCCACCGACAGAATGGGCACTGAAGCTTTCTTT.

V and J are TRBV14 and TRBJ1-2; 11 bases agree with TRBD1. Trimming removed 5 bases from V and 9 bases from J; junction bases left unmatched: 5. Germline V lookup: CDR1 SGHDN, CDR2 FVKESK. CDR3 length: 13 amino acids. CDR3 DNA sequence: TGTGCCAGCAGCTCGGACAGGGGGCTCAGCTACACCTTC. Translated: CASSSDRGLSYTF.

This clone was detected only once. The chain has TRBV7-9 and TRBJ1-3; D remains unclear. Germline CDR1 is SEHNR and CDR2 is FQNEAQ (reference sequence). Trimming removed 2 bases from V and 0 bases from J, with 8 bases in between. The length of the CDR3 is 15 residues. This CDR3 reads CASSLNTYSGNTIYF. CDR3 bases: TGTGCCAGCAGCTTAAATACCTACTCTGGAAACACCATATATTTT.

Points on this clone: The junction departs from the called germline gene at one end, perhaps through a read error. This same CDR3 is encoded by further DNA sequences in the sample. This chain links TRBV15 with TRBJ2-2, with 8 bases identical to TRBD1. The CDR3 consists of 15 residues. Germline CDR1 is LNHNV and CDR2 is YYDKDF (reference sequence). Here the CDR3 reads CATSTGAGHTGELFF. Here the CDR3 DNA reads TGCGCCACCTCGACAGGGGCGGGACACACCGGGGAGCTGTTTTTT.

V and J are TRBV7-3 and TRBJ2-2, with D possibly being TRBD2 (7 bases). The CDR3 totals 14 residues. V dropped 1 base and J dropped 6 bases, with 9 bases sitting between them. Germline CDR1 SGHTA, CDR2 FQGTGA. CDR3 in DNA: TGTGCCAGCAGCTTAAGCGGGGGCGCCGGGGAGCTGTTTTTT. Amino acids: CASSLSGGAGELFF.

The chain joins TRBV10-3 to TRBJ2-6; 7 bases match TRBD1. The V gene end was trimmed by 10 bases and the J gene end by 6 bases; junction bases not matched to a gene: 6. The length of the CDR3 is 13 residues. Germline-derived CDR1 and CDR2 are ENHRY and SYGVKD. This chain's CDR3 is CATRDSQANVLTF. As DNA, the CDR3 is TGTGCCACCCGGGACAGCCAGGCCAACGTCCTGACTTTC.

The chain carries TRBV10-3 and TRBJ2-2, with D possibly being TRBD1 (5 bases). V was pared by 11 bases and J by 5 bases, with 15 bases between. The CDR3 sequence is 13 residues long. Germline CDR1 is ENHRY and CDR2 is SYGVKD. The CDR3 region has the DNA TGTGCCGCCACAGGTTTTGGAACCGGGGAGCTGTTTTTT. The encoded protein is CAATGFGTGELFF.

This clone was detected once. The chain has TRBV30 and TRBJ2-7; tentatively, D is TRBD1 (6 bases). The CDR3 consists of 13 residues. V lost 5 bases to trimming and J lost 6 bases, with 17 bases between them. Germline V lookup: CDR1 GTSNPN, CDR2 SVGIG (reference sequence). CDR3 DNA sequence: TGTGCCTGGGGTCGCAGGGGCCTCGCCGAGCAGTACTTC. Its translation is CAWGRRGLAEQYF.

The rearrangement joins TRBV6-5 to TRBJ1-3, with no clear D. Germline V gene sequence: CDR1 MNHEY, CDR2 SVGAGI. The CDR3 consists of 15 residues. V was pared by 0 bases and J by 2 bases, with 8 bases between. The CDR3 region is CASSYSRVAGNTIYF. CDR3 DNA: TGTGCCAGCAGTTACTCGCGGGTTGCTGGAAACACCATATATTTT.

The rearrangement uses TRBV5-1 and TRBJ1-2, with 7 positions matching TRBD1. Germline V gene data show CDR1 as SGHRS and CDR2 as YFSETQ. Trimming cost V 5 bases and J 3 bases; bases outside gene matches: 4. The CDR3 length is 13 residues. The CDR3 is CASSRTGDYGYTF. In DNA form, the CDR3 reads TGCGCCAGCAGTCGTACAGGGGACTATGGCTACACCTTC.

The chain recombines TRBV5-1 with TRBJ2-1; 7 bases fit TRBD2. CDR3 length equals 15 residues. With V trimmed by 2 bases and J by 5 bases, 7 bases remained unmatched. Germline CDR1 and CDR2: SGHRS and YFSETQ. The CDR3, as DNA: TGCGCCAGCAGCTTTAATGCGGGGGTAAACAATGAGCAGTTCTTC. Its translation is CASSFNAGVNNEQFF.

Ten or more counts support this clone. This chain links TRBV10-3 with TRBJ2-7; a possible D gene is TRBD1 (6 bases). The CDR3 extends over 15 amino acids. Germline V lookup: CDR1 ENHRY, CDR2 SYGVKD. Between the trimmed V and J ends, which lost 3 bases and 0 bases, there was a span of 12 bases. CDR3 DNA: TGTGCCATCAGTGATATTACAGGGACCTCCTACGAGCAGTACTTC. It specifies CAISDITGTSYEQYF.

The J gene is TRBJ2-1, the V gene TRBV4-3; D not certain. This CDR3 comprises 12 residues. Trimming removed 3 bases at V and 4 bases at J, with 4 bases between. Germline-derived CDR1 and CDR2 are LGHNA and YSLEER. CDR3 in amino acids: CASSQSYNEQFF. The CDR3 nucleotides read TGCGCCAGCAGCCAGAGTTACAATGAGCAGTTCTTC.

The chain uses TRBV5-1 and TRBJ1-1; maybe TRBD1 (6 bases). Germline-derived CDR1 and CDR2 are SGHRS and YFSETQ. V was cut by 4 bases and J by 4 bases, with 20 bases left in between. This CDR3 comprises 16 residues. Written as DNA, the CDR3 is TGCGCCAGCAGCGCCGGACAGTTTATGGCGGCCACTGAAGCTTTCTTT. Its translation: CASSAGQFMAATEAFF.

The chain recombines TRBV6-5 with TRBJ2-7; D is perhaps TRBD2 (6 bases). This CDR3 comprises 15 residues. V gave up 7 bases and J gave up 4 bases, with 20 bases separating them. Germline lookup yields CDR1 MNHEY and CDR2 SVGAGI. The CDR3 DNA is TGTGCCAGCAAGATGGTGCCGGCGGGACGATACGAGCAGTACTTC. It translates to CASKMVPAGRYEQYF.

V usage is TRBV7-9 and J usage is TRBJ1-4; no reliable D call. There are 16 residues in the CDR3. V lost 5 bases and J 3 bases, leaving 16 bases between the germline ends. Germline assignment: CDR1 SEHNR and CDR2 FQNEAQ (reference sequence). Written as DNA, the CDR3 is TGTGCCAGCAGCGGGCCCGGAGGGCGGGCTAATGAAAAACTGTTTTTT. Protein: CASSGPGGRANEKLFF.